The following is a T cell receptor beta chain sequence with its context. This CDR3 has 15 amino acids. The authors' processing: Reference gene primer amplification in the assay estimated nucleated cell counts. Method: immunoSEQ multiplex PCR; TCRdb's copy keeps in-frame clones and lacks some. The V and J calls and clone size are taken from that table; D and trimming were inferred from the DNA. The sample has about 97,000 clones, 70% to 90% seen once. The data belong to a study of blood T cell repertoires in COVID-19. Study at large: Italy, Spain and the United States were the sources of the convalescent and acute COVID-19 samples. In each case, the material was cDNA or gDNA derived from T cells, B-cell-depleted T cells, or PBMCs.

The receptor's source is a man over 45 with active COVID-19. J is TRBJ1-5 and V is TRBV12-2. TRBV12-2 is an annotated pseudogene. The specimen was peripheral blood. For the CDR3, the DNA is TGTGCAAGTCGCTTCCGGCGGGGATGCAATCAGCCCCAGCATTTT. Translation: CASRFRRGCNQPQHF.